Listed below are T cell receptor beta chains from one sample, sequenced in a study of cytomegalovirus exposure and HLA in healthy donors. Profiled with immunoSEQ multiplex PCR; TCRdb holds only in-frame clones, not every one. The sample includes around 120,000 clones, roughly 82% of them seen just once. What was sequenced was PBMCs. The receptor set was obtained from a man aged 18 to 30 in good health and CMV-seronegative. CDR3s include the opening cysteine and the closing phenylalanine or tryptophan. D genes are given only for firm matches. The size field is filled for only some rows; it gives once, few, many or a size class.

clone size,J gene,D gene,V gene,CDR3 DNA,CDR3 protein
-,TRBJ1-1,TRBD1,TRBV5-1,TGCGCCAGCAGCCTCAGGACAGGAGATCGGGGTGTCGAAGCTTTCTTT,CASSLRTGDRGVEAFF
-,TRBJ1-4,-,TRBV5-1,TGCGCCAGCAGCCCCTTCGGTATTCTTGGTGAAAAACTGTTTTTT,CASSPFGILGEKLFF
-,TRBJ2-5,TRBD2,TRBV6-5,TGTGCCAGCAGTTATCTGTCTAGCGGAAGAGAGACCCAGTACTTC,CASSYLSSGRETQYF
-,TRBJ1-1,-,TRBV27,TGTGCCAGCAGTTTACAGCCAGGGGACACTGAAGCTTTCTTT,CASSLQPGDTEAFF
once,TRBJ2-1,-,TRBV5-1,TGCGCCAGCAGCTTGGAATTGGCCTCCTACAATGAGCAGTTCTTC,CASSLELASYNEQFF
-,TRBJ2-2,-,TRBV7-2,TGTGCCAGCAGCTTTCGACATACGAACACCGGGGAGCTGTTTTTT,CASSFRHTNTGELFF
-,TRBJ2-7,TRBD1,TRBV6-5,TGTGCCAGCAGTTATCCAACCGGGACAGGGTACTACGAGCAGTACTTC,CASSYPTGTGYYEQYF
-,TRBJ2-3,TRBD1,TRBV7-2,TGTGCCAGCAGCATCTGGACAGGGGGGACAGATACGCAGTATTTT,CASSIWTGGTDTQYF
once,TRBJ1-3,TRBD1,TRBV10-3,TGTGCCACAAGAGAGACAGGGGGGAACGGAAACACCATATATTTT,CATRETGGNGNTIYF
-,TRBJ1-2,TRBD1,TRBV6-5,TGTGCCAGCACCTCGGGGACAGGTGTACACTATGGCTACACCTTC,CASTSGTGVHYGYTF
-,TRBJ2-5,-,TRBV7-8,TGTGCCAGCAGCTTGTCGGCGGGCAGTCCGGTCGAGACCCAGTACTTC,CASSLSAGSPVETQYF
-,TRBJ2-5,-,TRBV7-8,TGTGCCAGCACCTCCGGTGGGGCCTTTCTCGAGACCCAGTACTTC,CASTSGGAFLETQYF
-,TRBJ1-3,-,TRBV14,TGTGCCAGCAGCCAAGAAGATCTCCGAGGTAACACCATATATTTT,CASSQEDLRGNTIYF
once,TRBJ1-1,TRBD1,TRBV6-5,TGTGCCAGCGTGGGTCGGACAGGGTCCACTGAAGCTTTCTTT,CASVGRTGSTEAFF
-,TRBJ2-5,-,TRBV6-1,TGTGCCAGCAGCAGGGACACCCTCCAAGAGACCCAGTACTTC,CASSRDTLQETQYF
-,TRBJ2-1,-,TRBV9,TGTGCCAGCAGCGGATACGGGGGAAATACCTACAATGAGCAGTTCTTC,CASSGYGGNTYNEQFF
-,TRBJ2-5,-,TRBV27,TGTGCCAGCAGTCCCCGGACTTCAGGGACCCAGTACTTC,CASSPRTSGTQYF
-,TRBJ1-1,-,TRBV6-4,TGTGCCAGCACCAGGACAGCTAGTAACACTGAAGCTTTCTTT,CASTRTASNTEAFF
-,TRBJ2-5,-,TRBV5-1,TGCGCCAGCAGCCACGGGAGACAAGAGACCCAGTACTTC,CASSHGRQETQYF
-,TRBJ1-1,TRBD1,TRBV6-1,TGTGCCAGCAGTGTTGACAGGGCTGAAGCTTTCTTT,CASSVDRAEAFF
-,TRBJ1-2,TRBD1,TRBV2,TGTGCCAGCAGACCCCGGGACAGCGAGGACCCTCGTTTTGGTACCTTC,CASRPRDSEDPRFGTF
-,TRBJ2-5,TRBD2,TRBV10-3,TGTGCCATCGCGGGGGGGACTAGCGGAGAGACCCAGTACTTC,CAIAGGTSGETQYF